Below, one TCR beta chain is given with its context. Its specificity is unknown. These data are taken from a study of Ad26.COV2.S vaccination and SARS-CoV-2 variants. Whole-study context: The COV1001 Ad26.COV2.S trial arm included the donor. Ad26.COV2.S was injected intramuscularly once or twice, 56 days apart.

Study-level findings and limits: Using TCR breadth and depth analyses may have led to underestimated total T cell responses.

Clones were sequenced by immunoSEQ multiplex PCR, and TCRdb holds only the in-frame ones, with some missing. The top ten hold 4.3% of the sample, which has more than 400,000 clones, roughly 88% seen once. Treatment denoted: about 20 received Ad26.COV2.S at low or high dose, single or two shots; 5 received placebo; per-sample allocation not given. On day 63 after the first injection, vaccine and placebo recipients gave samples. Cohort 1b enrolled adults aged 18-55 years in Boston. The CDR3 has 16 residues. Trimming took off 0 bases at V and 0 bases at J, with 10 bases between the two ends. The V gene's germline CDR1 is SGDLS and CDR2 YYNGEE.

The chain uses TRBV9 and TRBJ1-3; no clear D gene. The source was peripheral blood, collected in a trial of Ad26.COV2.S vaccine versus placebo. The TCR comes from a person aged 18-65 years who received the Ad26.COV2.S COVID-19 vaccine or a placebo. Here the CDR3 DNA reads TGTGCCAGCAGCGTAGCTTTAGAGAGCTCTGGAAACACCATATATTTT. Amino acid sequence: CASSVALESSGNTIYF.